This T cell receptor beta chain emerged from a study of blood T cell repertoires in COVID-19. Looking at the study overall: Both acute and convalescent COVID-19 samples were obtained from the United States, Italy and Spain. In each case, the material was cDNA or gDNA derived from T cells, B-cell-depleted T cells, or PBMCs.

Source study methods: Estimation of nucleated cell counts relied on the amplification of reference gene primers. The assay was immunoSEQ multiplex PCR, and TCRdb's table has in-frame clones only and misses some. Clonal size and the V and J genes are those of that table, whereas D and trimming came from the DNA. In the table there are about 220,000 clones, 82% of which are singletons. Seattle's cohort entered during active infection and was followed longitudinally. V was shortened by 8 bases and J by 5 bases, with 9 bases between the two germline ends. The CDR3 is 12 amino acids. Germline CDR1 MDHEN, CDR2 SYDVKM.

This sequence was found in a woman in her 70s with COVID-19, enrolled during active disease. The chain couples TRBV28 to TRBJ1-4; D unclear. Sequenced: peripheral blood. CDR3 in DNA: TGTGCCAGCGCGCCGGGGAATGAAAAACTGTTTTTT. Its translation: CASAPGNEKLFF.